These 9 T cell receptor beta chains were all obtained from the same sample, sequenced in a study of T-cell memory formation after mild COVID-19. A single record per CDR3 protein comes from TCRdb applying MiXCR to the 5' RACE reads. In the table there are about 470,000 distinct CDR3 sequences, 15% to 20% of which are singletons. Specimen: PBMCs or a T cell subset sorted from them (not recorded which). The receptors were sampled from an adult woman who had mild COVID-19 (a few samples of this study predate the infection). Cell type and time point are not known.

This clonotype was observed a handful of times. The CDR3 nucleotides read TGTGCCACCAGTGATACCGGGACTAGCGCTTACGAGCAGTACTTC. Residues: CATSDTGTSAYEQYF. The gene calls are TRBV24-1 and TRBJ2-7; 10 nucleotides align to TRBD2. Germline CDR1 KGHDR, CDR2 SFDVKD. The CDR3 spans 15 residues. V shed 3 bases, J shed 4 bases, and the junction held 5 bases outside the gene matches.

Ten or more counts support this clonotype. V and J are TRBV5-4 and TRBJ2-4; 9 positions agree with TRBD1. Trimming removed 5 bases from V and 2 bases from J; junction bases left unmatched: 8. CDR1 SGHNT and CDR2 YYREEE come from the germline V gene (reference sequence). The CDR3 covers 16 residues. The CDR3 coding sequence is TGTGCCAGCAGTCACCGGGACAGGGATTCCAAAAACATTCAGTACTTC. Residues: CASSHRDRDSKNIQYF.

The chain combines TRBV3-1 with TRBJ2-7, with D possibly TRBD2 on 6 matching bases. Germline assignment: CDR1 LGHDT and CDR2 YNNKEL (reference sequence). The V end was cut by 2 bases, the J end by 6 bases, with 17 bases between. This CDR3 has 15 residues. Here the CDR3 reads CASSQPGALIPEQYF. The CDR3 DNA sequence: TGTGCCAGCAGCCAACCGGGAGCCCTCATACCCGAGCAGTACTTC.

This clonotype was picked up a small number of times. The CDR3 coding sequence is TGTGCCAGCAGCTTTAGCGCGCAAATAGCGGGAGGATACGAGCAGTACTTC. Protein product: CASSFSAQIAGGYEQYF. The genes are TRBV7-2 and TRBJ2-7, with 10 bases identical to TRBD2. Germline CDR1 SGHTA, CDR2 FQGNSA. The CDR3 has 17 residues. V was pared by 3 bases and J by 4 bases, with 12 bases of the junction left unmatched.

This clonotype was counted a few times. The chain recombines TRBV14 with TRBJ1-1; D gene uncertain. Per germline, CDR1 SGHDN and CDR2 FVKESK. The V gene lost 4 bases and the J gene lost 0 bases, with 6 bases spanning the gap. This CDR3 region has 13 residues. CDR3 region: CASSRRLNTEAFF. CDR3 bases: TGTGCCAGCAGCCGCCGACTGAACACTGAAGCTTTCTTT.

J is TRBJ1-2 and V is TRBV20-1; 7 bases are shared with TRBD1. Per the germline V gene, CDR1 is DFQATT and CDR2 is SNEGSKA (reference sequence). The CDR3 has 14 residues. Unmatched junction bases numbered 11, after V lost 2 bases and J lost 8 bases. CDR3 in amino acids: CSARQTGRRVGYTF. In nucleotides, the CDR3 is TGCAGTGCTAGACAGACAGGGAGGAGGGTCGGCTACACCTTC.

The chain uses TRBV5-1 and TRBJ2-7; 7 positions agree with TRBD2. The CDR3 contains 14 residues. The V gene's germline CDR1 is SGHRS and CDR2 YFSETQ. After removal of 4 bases from V and 2 bases from J, the junction contained 6 bases not matched to a gene. As DNA, the CDR3 is TGCGCCAGCAGCGCCCTAGCGGCAGCCTACGAGCAGTACTTC. This codes for CASSALAAAYEQYF.

This clonotype was seen repeatedly, ten times or more. The chain is built from TRBV9 and TRBJ2-7; D possibly matches TRBD1 or TRBD2 (5 bases each). Per germline, CDR1 SGDLS and CDR2 YYNGEE. This CDR3 is built from 15 residues. Trimming took off 4 bases at V and 2 bases at J, with 16 bases between the two ends. CDR3 nucleotide sequence: TGTGCCAGCAGCTTCGGTGGGGGTTCCACCTACGAGCAGTACTTC. Protein: CASSFGGGSTYEQYF.

This clonotype has at least ten counts. The chain has TRBV7-9 and TRBJ2-2; no definite D call. The germline V and J ends were trimmed by 5 bases and 0 bases, with 4 bases remaining between them. Germline CDR1 is SEHNR and CDR2 is FQNEAQ (reference sequence). The CDR3 consists of 13 residues. The CDR3 DNA is TGTGCCAGCAGCCCGGCGAACACCGGGGAGCTGTTTTTT. It translates to CASSPANTGELFF.